Presented here are 13 T cell receptor beta chains from one specimen sequenced in a study of OX40 agonist ivuxolimab in advanced cancers. The library was made by the immunoSEQ multiplex PCR assay. Drawn from immuneACCESS, this table holds only the in-frame rearrangements with V and J called that TCRdb kept. Clones are partly lost; checked studies trace under half to an unresolved V gene and leave the rest unexplained. The sample records tens of thousands of clones, about 78% of which are singletons. Roughly 4.9% of the sample lies in the top ten. The sample here was CD4+ or CD8+ T cells sorted from blood, taken in a trial of the OX40 agonist ivuxolimab. The receptors come from an adult with an advanced solid tumor such as melanoma, head and neck, liver or kidney cancer.

The chain joins TRBV9 to TRBJ2-7; a weak D match, TRBD2 (5 bases). Germline lookup yields CDR1 SGDLS and CDR2 YYNGEE. This CDR3 has 15 amino acids. Trimming stripped 3 bases from V and 3 bases from J, with 16 bases between. The CDR3 spells CASSARSGGLYEQYF. CDR3 coding DNA: TGTGCCAGCAGCGCGCGATCGGGCGGGCTCTACGAGCAGTACTTC.

This rearrangement joins TRBV6-6 to TRBJ2-7, with 13 bases matching TRBD2. The CDR3 is 15 amino acids. V lost 5 bases and J lost 3; bases outside the gene matches: 4. Germline V gene data show CDR1 as MNHNY and CDR2 as SVGAGI (reference sequence). The DNA of the CDR3 is TGTGCCAGCAGTGCCCGGACTAGCGGGAGCTACGAGCAGTACTTC. Protein product: CASSARTSGSYEQYF.

This chain links TRBV6-5 with TRBJ2-4; 7 nucleotides line up with TRBD1. The CDR3 has 15 residues. V lost 6 bases, J lost 0 bases, and 5 bases stayed unmatched. CDR1 is MNHEY and CDR2 is SVGAGI in the germline V gene. The CDR3 nucleotides are TGTGCCAGCAGCAGGGGACAGAAAGCCAAAAACATTCAGTACTTC. It yields the protein CASSRGQKAKNIQYF.

The chain carries TRBV5-1 and TRBJ2-7; 8 nucleotides match TRBD1. The ends lost 3 bases at V and 0 bases at J; junction bases unmatched: 11. The CDR3 is 17 residues long. CDR1 and CDR2 from the germline V gene are SGHRS and YFSETQ. The CDR3 here is CASSSGTGRALSYEQYF. The CDR3 nucleotides read TGCGCCAGCAGCTCCGGGACAGGCCGTGCACTCTCCTACGAGCAGTACTTC.

V usage is TRBV27 and J usage is TRBJ1-1, with unresolved D. The V end was cut by 2 bases, the J end by 5 bases, with 9 bases between. CDR1 and CDR2 from the germline V gene are MNHEY and SMNVEV (reference sequence). The CDR3 is made up of 13 amino acids. The CDR3 sequence is CASSLILGTEAFF. The CDR3 DNA reads TGTGCCAGCAGTTTAATCTTGGGAACTGAAGCTTTCTTT.

This chain joins TRBV4-1 and TRBJ1-3; tentatively, D is TRBD1 (5 bases). With 7 bases removed from V and 3 bases from J, the gap between germline ends came to 16 bases. The CDR3 covers 15 residues. Germline CDR1 reads MGHRA; CDR2 reads YSYEKL. Here the CDR3 reads CASTRAGQGGNTIYF. The CDR3 region has the DNA TGCGCCAGCACGAGAGCAGGGCAAGGTGGAAACACCATATATTTT.

The V call is TRBV30, the J call TRBJ2-1; D not certain. This CDR3 is 15 amino acids long. Trimming left V 1 base short and J 0 bases short, with 10 bases between. Germline CDR1 reads GTSNPN; CDR2 reads SVGIG (reference sequence). The CDR3 sequence is CAWSADWSSYNEQFF. CDR3 DNA: TGTGCCTGGAGTGCTGACTGGAGCTCCTACAATGAGCAGTTCTTC.

The genes are TRBV7-2 and TRBJ2-1; 14 positions match TRBD2. CDR3 length equals 17 residues. V was clipped by 4 bases and J by 0 bases; unmatched bases: 2. Germline CDR1 and CDR2: SGHTA and FQGNSA. CDR3 nucleotide sequence: TGTGCCAGCAGCTACGGGACTAGCGGGAGCTCCTACAATGAGCAGTTCTTC. It encodes CASSYGTSGSSYNEQFF.

This clone was seen only a few times. The CDR3 spells CASSSQGARGNSPLHF. CDR3 bases: TGTGCCAGCAGTTCTCAGGGGGCAAGGGGTAATTCACCCCTCCACTTT. The chain has TRBV7-2 and TRBJ1-6; TRBD1 aligns across 8 bases. CDR3 length: 16 residues. Germline trimming cut 6 bases from V and 6 bases from J; bases unmatched to any gene: 10. Germline V gives CDR1 SGHTA, CDR2 FQGNSA.

The V call is TRBV27, the J call TRBJ2-1; maybe TRBD1 (6 bases). CDR1 and CDR2 (germline): MNHEY, SMNVEV (reference sequence). Deletions cut 7 bases from V and 1 base from J, with 17 bases between. There are 16 residues in the CDR3. CDR3 bases: TGTGCCAGCAAACCACAGGGCGCGATGTCCTACAATGAGCAGTTCTTC. Protein product: CASKPQGAMSYNEQFF.

This clone was recorded a few times. The chain couples TRBV19 to TRBJ1-1; no clear D. The germline CDR1 and CDR2 sequences are LNHDA and SQIVND (reference sequence). Trimming took off 4 bases at V and 5 bases at J, with 14 bases between the two ends. The CDR3 has 14 residues. CDR3 sequence (DNA): TGTGCCAGTAGTAACAGAGGGCGATGGACTGAAGCTTTCTTT. It is translated as CASSNRGRWTEAFF.

The rearrangement links TRBV19 to TRBJ1-1; D gene uncertain. CDR1 and CDR2 from the germline V gene are LNHDA and SQIVND (reference sequence). V shed 5 bases and J shed 3 bases, with 10 bases lying between them. CDR3 length: 13 amino acids. Here the CDR3 DNA reads TGTGCCAGTAGTGACCGGTCGGACACTGAAGCTTTCTTT. It codes for CASSDRSDTEAFF.

The chain carries TRBV5-1 and TRBJ2-3, with TRBD2 matching over 7 bases. Germline CDR1 is SGHRS and CDR2 is YFSETQ. V lost 1 base to trimming and J lost 1 base; unmatched junction nucleotides: 6. The CDR3 is 16 residues long. The CDR3 protein is CASSLRDYGRTDTQYF. The CDR3 DNA reads TGCGCCAGCAGCTTGAGGGACTACGGCCGCACAGATACGCAGTATTTT.